The source of this T cell receptor (beta chain) is a study of CD8 T cells in Susac syndrome. TEMRA cells were FACS-enriched and CD8+ and CD4+ T cells negatively isolated. Random hexamers were used to reverse transcribe the RNA input (roughly 0.5 to 1 ug). TCRdb re-derived calls from the immunoSEQ multiplex PCR reads in MiXCR, one entry per CDR3 protein. The sample includes around 200,000 distinct CDR3 sequences, approximately 95% of them seen just once. Input material: CD4+ T cells from PBMCs. This TCR was recovered from a human donor with multiple sclerosis.

CDR3 sequence: CASSVTGELFF. Written as DNA, the CDR3 is TGTGCCAGCAGTGTTACCGGGGAGCTGTTTTTT. The chain links TRBV6-1 to TRBJ2-2; D unresolved. Germline CDR1 and CDR2: MNHNS and SASEGT. This CDR3 has 11 amino acids. V lost 4 bases and J lost 5, with 2 bases in between.